This section outlines one T cell receptor beta chain sequence together with its context. Its antigen is still unknown. Naive and memory CD4+ T cells came from enriched cryopreserved PBMCs. With 2 bases removed from V and 0 bases from J, the gap between germline ends came to 11 bases. This CDR3 is built from 15 residues. Germline values: CDR1 MNHNY, CDR2 SVGAGI (reference sequence). The data were taken from a study of CD4 T cells in relation to SARS-CoV-2 and coronaviruses. Across the whole study: Median patient age was approximately 38 years, spanning 21 to 72 years. General observations from the study: The cross-reactivity analysis covered only spike protein, not other viral proteins.

Repertoires were generated with immunoSEQ multiplex PCR, while TCRdb's copy carries only in-frame clones and drops some. Seen here are more than 30,000 clones, 80% to 90% observed once, and the top ten hold approximately 3.1%. The rearrangement uses TRBV6-6 and TRBJ2-7; D gene ambiguous. The sequencing input was memory CD4+ T cells from PBMCs. This TCR came from an adult with COVID-19. CDR3 nucleotides: TGTGCCAGCAGTTACGGACGGCAAAACTCCTACGAGCAGTACTTC. It translates to CASSYGRQNSYEQYF.